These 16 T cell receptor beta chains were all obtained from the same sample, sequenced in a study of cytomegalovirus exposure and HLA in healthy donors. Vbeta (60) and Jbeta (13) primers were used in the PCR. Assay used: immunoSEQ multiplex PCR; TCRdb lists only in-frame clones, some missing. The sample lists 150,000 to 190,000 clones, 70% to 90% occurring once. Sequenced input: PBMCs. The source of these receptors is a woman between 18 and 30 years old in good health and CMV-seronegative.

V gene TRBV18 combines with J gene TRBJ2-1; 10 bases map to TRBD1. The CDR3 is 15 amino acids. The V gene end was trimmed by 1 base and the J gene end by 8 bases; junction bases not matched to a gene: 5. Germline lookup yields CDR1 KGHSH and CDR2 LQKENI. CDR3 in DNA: TGTGCCAGCTCACCACAGTGGGACAGGGGACATGAGCAGTTCTTC. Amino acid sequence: CASSPQWDRGHEQFF.

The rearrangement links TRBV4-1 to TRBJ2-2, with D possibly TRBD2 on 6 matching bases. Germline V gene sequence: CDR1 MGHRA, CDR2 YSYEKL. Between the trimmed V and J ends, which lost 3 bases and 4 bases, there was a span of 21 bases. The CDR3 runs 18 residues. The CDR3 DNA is TGCGCCAGCAGCCAGCCCTCGGGAGTCATGGGGGGCACCGGGGAGCTGTTTTTT. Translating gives CASSQPSGVMGGTGELFF.

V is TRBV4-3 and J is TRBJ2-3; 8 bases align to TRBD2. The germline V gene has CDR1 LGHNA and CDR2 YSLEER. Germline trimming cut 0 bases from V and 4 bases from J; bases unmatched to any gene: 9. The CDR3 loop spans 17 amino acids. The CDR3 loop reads CASSQDPASGPSDTQYF. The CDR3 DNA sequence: TGCGCCAGCAGCCAAGACCCCGCTAGCGGGCCCTCAGATACGCAGTATTTT.

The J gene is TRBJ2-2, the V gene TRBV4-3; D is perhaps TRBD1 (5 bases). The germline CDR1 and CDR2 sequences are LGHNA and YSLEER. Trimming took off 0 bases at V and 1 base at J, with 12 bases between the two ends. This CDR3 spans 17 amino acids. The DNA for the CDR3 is TGCGCCAGCAGCCAAGATCTCGACAGTAAGAACACCGGGGAGCTGTTTTTT. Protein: CASSQDLDSKNTGELFF.

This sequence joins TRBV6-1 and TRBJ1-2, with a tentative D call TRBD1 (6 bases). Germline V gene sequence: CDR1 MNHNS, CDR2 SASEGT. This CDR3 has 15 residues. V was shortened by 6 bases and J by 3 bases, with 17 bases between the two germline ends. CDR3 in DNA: TGTGCCAGCAGGAAGGGGGGGGGAGCCGACTATGGCTACACCTTC. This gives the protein CASRKGGGADYGYTF.

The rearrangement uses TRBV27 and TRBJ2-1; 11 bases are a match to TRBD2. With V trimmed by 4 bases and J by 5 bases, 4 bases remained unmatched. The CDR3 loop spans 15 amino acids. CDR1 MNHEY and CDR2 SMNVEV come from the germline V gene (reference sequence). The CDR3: CASSSRLAGNNEQFF. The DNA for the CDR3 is TGTGCCAGCAGTTCCCGACTAGCGGGGAACAATGAGCAGTTCTTC.

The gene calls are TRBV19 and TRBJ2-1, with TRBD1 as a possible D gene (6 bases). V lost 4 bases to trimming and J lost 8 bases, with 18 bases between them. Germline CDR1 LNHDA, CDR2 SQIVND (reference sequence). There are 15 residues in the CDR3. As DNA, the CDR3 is TGTGCCAGTAGTAAATTGGGGGCTAGACGCGATGAGCAGTTCTTC. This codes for CASSKLGARRDEQFF.

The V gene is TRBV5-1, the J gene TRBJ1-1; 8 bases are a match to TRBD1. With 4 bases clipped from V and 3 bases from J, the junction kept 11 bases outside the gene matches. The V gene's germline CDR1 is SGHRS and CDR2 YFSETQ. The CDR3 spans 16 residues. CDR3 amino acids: CASSLARGHRDTEAFF. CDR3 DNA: TGCGCCAGCAGCCTCGCCAGGGGGCATCGCGACACTGAAGCTTTCTTT.

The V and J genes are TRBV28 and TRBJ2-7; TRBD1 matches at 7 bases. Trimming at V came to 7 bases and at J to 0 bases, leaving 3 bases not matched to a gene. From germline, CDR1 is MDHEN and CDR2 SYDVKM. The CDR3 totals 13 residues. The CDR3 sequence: CASKTGDSYEQYF. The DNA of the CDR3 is TGTGCCAGCAAAACAGGGGACTCCTACGAGCAGTACTTC.

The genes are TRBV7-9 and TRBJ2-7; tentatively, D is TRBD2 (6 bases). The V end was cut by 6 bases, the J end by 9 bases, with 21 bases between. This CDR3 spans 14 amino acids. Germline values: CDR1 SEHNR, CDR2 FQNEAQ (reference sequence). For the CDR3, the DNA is TGTGCCAGCAGGAAAGTGGGCCCGGGAGTCGGGCAGTACTTC. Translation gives CASRKVGPGVGQYF.

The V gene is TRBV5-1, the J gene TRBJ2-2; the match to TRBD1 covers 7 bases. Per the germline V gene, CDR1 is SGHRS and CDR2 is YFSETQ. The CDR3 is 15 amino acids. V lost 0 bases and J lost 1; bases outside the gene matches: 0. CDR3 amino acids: CASSLGTGNTGELFF. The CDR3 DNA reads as TGCGCCAGCAGCTTGGGGACAGGGAACACCGGGGAGCTGTTTTTT.

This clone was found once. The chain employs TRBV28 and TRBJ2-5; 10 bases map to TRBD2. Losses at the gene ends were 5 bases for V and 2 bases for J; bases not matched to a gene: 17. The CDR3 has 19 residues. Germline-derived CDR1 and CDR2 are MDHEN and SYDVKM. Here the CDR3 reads CASSLSVAGGWGGQETQYF. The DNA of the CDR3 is TGTGCCAGCAGTCTCTCCGTAGCGGGGGGCTGGGGGGGGCAAGAGACCCAGTACTTC.

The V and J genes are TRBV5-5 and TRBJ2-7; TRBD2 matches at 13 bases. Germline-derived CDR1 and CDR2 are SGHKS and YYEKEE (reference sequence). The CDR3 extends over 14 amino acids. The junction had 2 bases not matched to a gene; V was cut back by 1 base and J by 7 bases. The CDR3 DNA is TGTGCCAGCAGCTTGACTAGCGGGAGGGGAGAGCAGTACTTC. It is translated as CASSLTSGRGEQYF.

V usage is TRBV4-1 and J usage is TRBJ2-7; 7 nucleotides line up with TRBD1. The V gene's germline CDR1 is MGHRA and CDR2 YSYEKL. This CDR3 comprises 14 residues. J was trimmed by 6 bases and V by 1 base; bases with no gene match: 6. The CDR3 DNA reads TGCGCCAGCAGCCAAGTCGGGACAGCACCCGAGCAGTACTTC. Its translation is CASSQVGTAPEQYF.

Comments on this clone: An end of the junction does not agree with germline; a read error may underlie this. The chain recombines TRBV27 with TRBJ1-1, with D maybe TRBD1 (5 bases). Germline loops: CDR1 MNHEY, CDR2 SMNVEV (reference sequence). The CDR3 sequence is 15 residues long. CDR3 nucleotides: TGTGCCAGCAATTTAGGAATGGGGACTAACACTGAAGCTTTCTTT. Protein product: CASNLGMGTNTEAFF.

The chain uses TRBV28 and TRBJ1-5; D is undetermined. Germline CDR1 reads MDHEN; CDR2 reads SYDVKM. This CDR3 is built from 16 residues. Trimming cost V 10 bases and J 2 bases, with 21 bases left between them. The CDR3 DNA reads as TGTGCCACCCACCTTCCAAGTAGTTTTCGCAATCAGCCCCAGCATTTT. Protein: CATHLPSSFRNQPQHF.